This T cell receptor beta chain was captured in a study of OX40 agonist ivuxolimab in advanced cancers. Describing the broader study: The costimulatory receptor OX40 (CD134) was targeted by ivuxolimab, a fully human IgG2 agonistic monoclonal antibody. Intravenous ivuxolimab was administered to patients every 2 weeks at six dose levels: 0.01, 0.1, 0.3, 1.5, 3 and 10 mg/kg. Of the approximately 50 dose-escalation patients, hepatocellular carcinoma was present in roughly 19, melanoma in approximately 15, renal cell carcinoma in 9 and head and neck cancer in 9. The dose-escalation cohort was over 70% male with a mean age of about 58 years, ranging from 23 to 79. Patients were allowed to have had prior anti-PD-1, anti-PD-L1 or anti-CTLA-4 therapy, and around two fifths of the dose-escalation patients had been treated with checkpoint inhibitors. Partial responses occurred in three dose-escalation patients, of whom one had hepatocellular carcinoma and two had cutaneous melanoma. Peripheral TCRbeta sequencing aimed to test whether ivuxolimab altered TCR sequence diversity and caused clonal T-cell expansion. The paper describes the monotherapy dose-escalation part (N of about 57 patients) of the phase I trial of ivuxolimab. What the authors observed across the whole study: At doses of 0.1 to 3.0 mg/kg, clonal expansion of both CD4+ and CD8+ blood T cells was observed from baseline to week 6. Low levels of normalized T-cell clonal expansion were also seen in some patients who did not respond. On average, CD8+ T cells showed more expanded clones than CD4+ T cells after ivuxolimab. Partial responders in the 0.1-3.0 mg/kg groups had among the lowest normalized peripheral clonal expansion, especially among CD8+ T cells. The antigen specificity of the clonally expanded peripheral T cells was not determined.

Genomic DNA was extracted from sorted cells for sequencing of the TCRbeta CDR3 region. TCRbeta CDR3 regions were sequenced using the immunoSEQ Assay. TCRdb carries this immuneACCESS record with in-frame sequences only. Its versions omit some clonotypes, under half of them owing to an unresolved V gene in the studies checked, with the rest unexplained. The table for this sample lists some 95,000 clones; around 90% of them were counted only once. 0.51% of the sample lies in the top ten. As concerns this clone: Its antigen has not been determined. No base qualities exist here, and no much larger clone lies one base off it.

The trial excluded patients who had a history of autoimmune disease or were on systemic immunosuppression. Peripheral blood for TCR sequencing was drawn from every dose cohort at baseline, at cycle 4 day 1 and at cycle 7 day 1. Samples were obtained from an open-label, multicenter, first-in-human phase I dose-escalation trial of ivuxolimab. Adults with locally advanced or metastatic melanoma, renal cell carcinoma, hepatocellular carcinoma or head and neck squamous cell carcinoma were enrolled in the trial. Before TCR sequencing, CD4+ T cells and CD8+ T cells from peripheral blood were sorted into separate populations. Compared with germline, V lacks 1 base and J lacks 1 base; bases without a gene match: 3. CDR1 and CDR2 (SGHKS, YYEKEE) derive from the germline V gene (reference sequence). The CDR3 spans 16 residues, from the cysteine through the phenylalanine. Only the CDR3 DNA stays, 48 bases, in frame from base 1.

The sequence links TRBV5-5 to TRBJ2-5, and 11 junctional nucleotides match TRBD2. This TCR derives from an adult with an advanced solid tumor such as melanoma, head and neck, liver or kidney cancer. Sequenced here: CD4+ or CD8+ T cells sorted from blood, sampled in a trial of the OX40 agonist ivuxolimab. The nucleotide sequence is TGTGCCAGCAGCTTGACTAGCGGGGGTACCCAAGAGACCCAGTACTTC. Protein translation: CASSLTSGGTQETQYF.